This T cell receptor (beta chain) originates from a study of T cell changes during pregnancy in multiple sclerosis. The CDR3 sequence is 18 residues long. Per the germline V gene, CDR1 is SGHTA and CDR2 is FQGNSA. Losses at the gene ends were 1 base for V and 4 bases for J; bases not matched to a gene: 15. The repertoire was sequenced with immunoSEQ multiplex PCR; TCRdb's copy has only in-frame clones and lacks some. The table has some 94,000 clones, 91% seen once. This specimen consisted of peripheral blood, obtained in the first trimester of pregnancy. The TCR comes from a female donor in good health, enrolled as a control in a pregnancy study. The rearrangement links TRBV7-2 to TRBJ2-7; 8 bases are shared with TRBD1. CDR3 in amino acids: CASSLGGVAGGRSYEQYF. CDR3 DNA sequence: TGTGCCAGCAGCTTAGGGGGTGTGGCAGGGGGCCGTTCATACGAGCAGTACTTC.